This T cell receptor (beta chain) was recorded in a study of response to subunit inactivated influenza vaccine. In TCRdb, the RT-PCR reads were re-called with MiXCR into one record per CDR3 protein. The data show over 650,000 distinct CDR3 sequences, approximately 18% seen once. Whole-study results and caveats: With each seasonal influenza vaccination, the authors suggested, few new T cells are recruited.

Notes on this clonotype: Its specificity is not known.

CDR3 size: 14 residues. V shed 5 bases, J shed 3 bases, and the junction held 3 bases outside the gene matches. Per the germline V gene, CDR1 is DFQATT and CDR2 is SNEGSKA (reference sequence). The chain carries TRBV20-1 and TRBJ1-5, with 11 nucleotides matching TRBD1. This sequence was found in a man aged 45-65 years who received an inactivated influenza vaccine. Material: PBMCs from blood, obtained more than 4 days after vaccination. CDR3 coding DNA: TGCAGTGCTGGGGACAGGGGGGCCAATCAGCCCCAGCATTTT. Its translation: CSAGDRGANQPQHF.